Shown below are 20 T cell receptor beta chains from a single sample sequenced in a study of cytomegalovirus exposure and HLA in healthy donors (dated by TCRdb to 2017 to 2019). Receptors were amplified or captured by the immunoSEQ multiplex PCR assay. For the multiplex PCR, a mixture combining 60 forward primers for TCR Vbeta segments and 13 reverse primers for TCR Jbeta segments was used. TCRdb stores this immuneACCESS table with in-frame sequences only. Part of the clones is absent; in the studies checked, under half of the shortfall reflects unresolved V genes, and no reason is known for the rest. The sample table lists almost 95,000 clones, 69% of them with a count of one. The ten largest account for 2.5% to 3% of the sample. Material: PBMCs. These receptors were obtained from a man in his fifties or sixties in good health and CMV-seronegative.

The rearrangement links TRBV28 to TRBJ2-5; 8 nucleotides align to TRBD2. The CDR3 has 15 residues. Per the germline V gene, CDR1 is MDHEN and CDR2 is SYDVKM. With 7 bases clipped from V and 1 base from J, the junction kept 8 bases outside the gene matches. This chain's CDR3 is CASITSGSPQETQYF. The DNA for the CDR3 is TGTGCCAGCATTACCAGCGGGAGTCCCCAAGAGACCCAGTACTTC. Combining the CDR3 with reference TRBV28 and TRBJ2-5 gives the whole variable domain DVKVTQSSRYLVKRTGEKVFLECVQDMDHENMFWYRQDPGLGLRLIYFSYDVKMKEKGDIPEGYSVSREKKERFSLILESASTNQTSMYLCASITSGSPQETQYFGPGTRLLVL.

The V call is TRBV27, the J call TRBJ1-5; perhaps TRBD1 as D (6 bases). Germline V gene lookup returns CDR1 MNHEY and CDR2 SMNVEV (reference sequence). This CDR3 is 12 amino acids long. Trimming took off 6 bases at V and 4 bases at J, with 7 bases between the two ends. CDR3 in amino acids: CASRGGNQPQHF. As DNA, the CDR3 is TGTGCCAGCAGAGGGGGTAATCAGCCCCAGCATTTT.

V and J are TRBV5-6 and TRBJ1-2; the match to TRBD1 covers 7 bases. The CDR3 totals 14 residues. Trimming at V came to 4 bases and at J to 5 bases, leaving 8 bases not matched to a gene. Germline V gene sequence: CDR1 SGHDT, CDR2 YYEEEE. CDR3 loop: CASSPSGQVYGYTF. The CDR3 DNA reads TGTGCCAGCAGCCCCTCCGGACAGGTATATGGCTACACCTTC.

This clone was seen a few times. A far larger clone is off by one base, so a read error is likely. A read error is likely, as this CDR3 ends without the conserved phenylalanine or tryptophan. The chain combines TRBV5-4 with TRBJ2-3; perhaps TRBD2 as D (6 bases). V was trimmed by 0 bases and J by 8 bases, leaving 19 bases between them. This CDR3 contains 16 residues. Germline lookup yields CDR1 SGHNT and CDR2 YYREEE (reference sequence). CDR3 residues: CASSLEAGNTLSTQYV. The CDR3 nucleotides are TGTGCCAGCAGCTTGGAGGCGGGAAACACCCTGAGTACGCAGTATGTT.

This CDR3 is CASSARGSGRGSYEQYF. Here the CDR3 DNA reads TGTGCCAGCAGCGCGAGGGGCTCAGGCAGGGGATCCTACGAGCAGTACTTC. This chain connects TRBV11-3 to TRBJ2-7; D is possibly TRBD1 (6 bases). The CDR3 has 17 amino acids. The germline V gene encodes CDR1 SGHNT and CDR2 YENEEA. V dropped 5 bases and J dropped 1 base, with 21 bases sitting between them.

This chain's CDR3 is CASSLGDAVQYV. The CDR3 DNA reads as TGTGCCAGCAGCCTCGGGGATGCTGTACAGTACGTC. This chain connects TRBV11-3 to TRBJ2-7; possible D gene TRBD2, 5 bases. CDR1 is SGHNT and CDR2 is YENEEA in the germline V gene. V gave up 5 bases and J gave up 10 bases, with 15 bases separating them. This CDR3 spans 12 amino acids.

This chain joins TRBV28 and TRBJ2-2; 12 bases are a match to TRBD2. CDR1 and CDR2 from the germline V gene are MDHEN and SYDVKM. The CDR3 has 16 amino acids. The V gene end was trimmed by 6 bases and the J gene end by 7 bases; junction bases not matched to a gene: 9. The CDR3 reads CASRSRLAGENGELFF. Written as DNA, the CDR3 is TGTGCCAGCAGATCCAGACTAGCGGGGGAAAACGGGGAGCTGTTTTTT.

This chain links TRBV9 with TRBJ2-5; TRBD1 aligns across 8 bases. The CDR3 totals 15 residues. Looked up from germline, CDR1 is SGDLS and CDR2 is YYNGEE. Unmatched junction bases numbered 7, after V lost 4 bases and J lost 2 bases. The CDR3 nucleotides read TGTGCCAGCAGCCCGGGGAGGACAGGGCAAGAGACCCAGTACTTC. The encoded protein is CASSPGRTGQETQYF. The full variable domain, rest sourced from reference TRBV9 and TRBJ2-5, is DSGVTQTPKHLITATGQRVTLRCSPRSGDLSVYWYQQSLDQGLQFLIQYYNGEERAKGNILERFSAQQFPDLHSELNLSSLELGDSALYFCASSPGRTGQETQYFGPGTRLLVL.

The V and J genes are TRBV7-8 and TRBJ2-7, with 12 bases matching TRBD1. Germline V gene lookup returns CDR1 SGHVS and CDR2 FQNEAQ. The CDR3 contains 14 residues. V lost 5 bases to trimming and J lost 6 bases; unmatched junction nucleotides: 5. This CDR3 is CASSLRDRGPEQYF. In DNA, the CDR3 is TGTGCCAGCAGCCTTCGGGACAGGGGGCCCGAGCAGTACTTC.

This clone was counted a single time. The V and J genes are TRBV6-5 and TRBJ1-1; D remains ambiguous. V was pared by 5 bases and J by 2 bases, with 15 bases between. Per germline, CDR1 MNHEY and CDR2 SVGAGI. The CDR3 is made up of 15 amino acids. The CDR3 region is CASSKYRRGNTEAFF. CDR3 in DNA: TGTGCCAGCAGTAAATACCGGAGAGGCAACACTGAAGCTTTCTTT.

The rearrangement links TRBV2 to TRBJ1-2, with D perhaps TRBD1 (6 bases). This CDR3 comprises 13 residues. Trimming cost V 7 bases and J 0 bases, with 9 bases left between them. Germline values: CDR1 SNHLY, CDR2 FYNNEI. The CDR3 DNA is TGTGCCAGCAACGGACAGACTAACTATGGCTACACCTTC. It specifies CASNGQTNYGYTF. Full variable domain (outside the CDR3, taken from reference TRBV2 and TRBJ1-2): EPEVTQTPSHQVTQMGQEVILRCVPISNHLYFYWYRQILGQKVEFLVSFYNNEISEKSEIFDDQFSVERPDGSNFTLKIRSTKLEDSAMYFCASNGQTNYGYTFGSGTRLTVV.

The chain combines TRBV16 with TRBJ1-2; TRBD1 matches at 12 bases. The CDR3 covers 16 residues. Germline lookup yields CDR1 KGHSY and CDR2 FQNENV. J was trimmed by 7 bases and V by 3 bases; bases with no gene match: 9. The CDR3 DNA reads TGTGCCAGCAGCCAGTCCGGGACAGGGGGCGGTCCTGGCTACACCTTC. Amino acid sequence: CASSQSGTGGGPGYTF. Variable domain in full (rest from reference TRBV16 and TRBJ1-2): GEEVAQTPKHLVRGEGQKAKLYCAPIKGHSYVFWYQQVLKNEFKFLISFQNENVFDETGMPKERFSAKCLPNSPCSLEIQATKLEDSAVYFCASSQSGTGGGPGYTFGSGTRLTVV.

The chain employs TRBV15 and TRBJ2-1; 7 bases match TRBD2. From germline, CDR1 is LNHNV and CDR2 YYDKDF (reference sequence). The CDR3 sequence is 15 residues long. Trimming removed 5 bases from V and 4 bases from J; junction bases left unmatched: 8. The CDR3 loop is CATSSTREGYNEQFF. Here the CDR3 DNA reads TGTGCCACCAGCTCAACTAGGGAGGGATACAATGAGCAGTTCTTC.

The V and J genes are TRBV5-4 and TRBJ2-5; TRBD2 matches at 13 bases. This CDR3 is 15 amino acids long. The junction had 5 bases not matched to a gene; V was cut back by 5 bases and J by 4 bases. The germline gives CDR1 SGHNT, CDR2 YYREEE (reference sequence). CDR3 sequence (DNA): TGTGCCAGCAGTCTGCGACTAGCGGGAGGAGAGACCCAGTACTTC. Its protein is CASSLRLAGGETQYF.

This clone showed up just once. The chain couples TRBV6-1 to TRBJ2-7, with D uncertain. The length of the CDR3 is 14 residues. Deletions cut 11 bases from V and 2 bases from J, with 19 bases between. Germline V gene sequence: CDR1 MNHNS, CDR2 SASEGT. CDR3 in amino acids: CAASLAVLTYEQYV. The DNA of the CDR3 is TGTGCCGCCAGCTTGGCGGTTCTAACCTACGAGCAGTACGTC.

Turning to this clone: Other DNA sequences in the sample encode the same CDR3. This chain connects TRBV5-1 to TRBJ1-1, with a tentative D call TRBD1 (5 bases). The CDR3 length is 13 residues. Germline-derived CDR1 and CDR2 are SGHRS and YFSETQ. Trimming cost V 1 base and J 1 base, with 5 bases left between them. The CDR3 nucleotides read TGCGCCAGCAGCTTGACAGGGAACACTGAAGCTTTCTTT. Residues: CASSLTGNTEAFF.

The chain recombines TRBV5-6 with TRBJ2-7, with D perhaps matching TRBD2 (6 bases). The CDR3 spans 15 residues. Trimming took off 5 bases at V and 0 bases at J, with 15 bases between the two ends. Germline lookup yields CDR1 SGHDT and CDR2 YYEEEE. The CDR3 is CASSLTGTPSYEQYF. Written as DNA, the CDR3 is TGTGCCAGCAGTCTCACCGGGACTCCCTCCTACGAGCAGTACTTC.

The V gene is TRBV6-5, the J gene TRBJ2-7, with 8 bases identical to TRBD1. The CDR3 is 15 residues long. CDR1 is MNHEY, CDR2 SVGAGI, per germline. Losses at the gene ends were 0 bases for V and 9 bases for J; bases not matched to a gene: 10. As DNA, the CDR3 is TGTGCCAGCAGTTACTCATCCGGACAGGGTGCGGTGCAGTACTTC. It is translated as CASSYSSGQGAVQYF.

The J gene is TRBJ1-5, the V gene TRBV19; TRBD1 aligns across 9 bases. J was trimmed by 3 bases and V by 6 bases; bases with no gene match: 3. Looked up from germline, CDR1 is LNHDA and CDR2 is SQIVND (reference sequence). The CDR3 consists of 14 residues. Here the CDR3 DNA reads TGTGCCAGTAGGAGGACAGGGGACAATCAGCCCCAGCATTTT. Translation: CASRRTGDNQPQHF. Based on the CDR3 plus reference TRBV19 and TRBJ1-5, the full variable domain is DGGITQSPKYLFRKEGQNVTLSCEQNLNHDAMYWYRQDPGQGLRLIYYSQIVNDFQKGDIAEGYSVSREKKESFPLTVTSAQKNPTAFYLCASRRTGDNQPQHFGDGTRLSIL.

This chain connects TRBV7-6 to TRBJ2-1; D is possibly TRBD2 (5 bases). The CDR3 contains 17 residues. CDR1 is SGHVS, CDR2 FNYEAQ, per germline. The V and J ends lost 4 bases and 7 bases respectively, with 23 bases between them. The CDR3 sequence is CASSYTNVIGGWNEQFF. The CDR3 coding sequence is TGTGCCAGCAGCTATACGAATGTCATCGGAGGATGGAATGAGCAGTTCTTC.